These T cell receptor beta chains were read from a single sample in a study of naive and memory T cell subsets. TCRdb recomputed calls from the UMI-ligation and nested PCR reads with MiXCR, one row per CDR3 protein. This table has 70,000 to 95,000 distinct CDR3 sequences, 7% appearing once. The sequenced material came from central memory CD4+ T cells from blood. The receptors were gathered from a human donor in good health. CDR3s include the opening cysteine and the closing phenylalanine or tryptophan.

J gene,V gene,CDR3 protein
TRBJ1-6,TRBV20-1,CSVPTGPGGGSNSPLHF
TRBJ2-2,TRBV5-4,CASSQDSLNTGELFF
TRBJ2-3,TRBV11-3,CASSLGKAGLGSTDTQYF
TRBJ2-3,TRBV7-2,CASSRREYTDTQYF
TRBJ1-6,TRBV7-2,CASSGYHHTGPAPLHF
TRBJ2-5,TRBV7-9,CASSLLAGGTETQYF
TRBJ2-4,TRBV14,CASSPGLVVPKNIQYF
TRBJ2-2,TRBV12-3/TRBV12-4,CASSKDRTGELFF
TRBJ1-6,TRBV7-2,CASSPTGTRDNSPLHF
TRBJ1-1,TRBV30,CACRVGPEVTEAFF
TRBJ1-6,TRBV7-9,CASSPHYDSPLHF
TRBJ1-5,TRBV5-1,CASSQQGGNQPQHF
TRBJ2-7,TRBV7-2,CASSSFSGSEQYF
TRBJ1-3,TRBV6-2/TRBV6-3,CASSYASRSGNTIYF
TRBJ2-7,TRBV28,CASSSPRAGGVEQYF
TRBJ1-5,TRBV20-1,CSARARGDGPQHF
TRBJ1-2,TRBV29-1,CSVVRGSAYGYTF
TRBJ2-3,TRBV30,CAHRLSASTDTQYF
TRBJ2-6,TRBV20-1,CSASRGLGTTGANVLTF
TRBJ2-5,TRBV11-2,CASSPGFRDSETQYF
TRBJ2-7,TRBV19,CASKTGAAAYEQYF
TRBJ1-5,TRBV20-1,CSARKAGQNQYSNQPQHF
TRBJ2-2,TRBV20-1,CSARSGSQVTGELFF
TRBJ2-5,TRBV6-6,CASSLTGTRETQYF
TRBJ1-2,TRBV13,CASSLGDTGYTF
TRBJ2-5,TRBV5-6,CASSWDFQETQYF
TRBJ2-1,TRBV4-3,CASSQDTREFYNEQFF
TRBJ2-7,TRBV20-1,CSASALSRESSYEQYF
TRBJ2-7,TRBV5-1,CASSLRRDGYSYEQYF
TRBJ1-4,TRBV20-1,CSARVNEKLFF
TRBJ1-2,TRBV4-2,CASSQDLAGGYGYTF
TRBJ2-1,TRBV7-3,CASSLAFDGYNEQFF
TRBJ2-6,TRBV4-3,CASSRRWGGFSGANVLTF
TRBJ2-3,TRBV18,CASSPIRDTDTQYF
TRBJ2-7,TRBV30,CAWSTTATYEQYF
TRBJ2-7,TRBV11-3,CASSPGESDEQYF
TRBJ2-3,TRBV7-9,CASSSSAGGDTQYF
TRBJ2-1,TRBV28,CASSQNPQIGGEQFF
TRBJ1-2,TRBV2,CASSRFTGGEDGYTF
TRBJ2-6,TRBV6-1,CASRPGGSGANVLTF
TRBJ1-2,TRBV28,CASFKNYGYTF
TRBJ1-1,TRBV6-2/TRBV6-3,CASSYSRNTEAFF
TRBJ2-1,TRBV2,CASYRYNEQFF
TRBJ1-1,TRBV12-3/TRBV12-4,CASSSRYRAFF
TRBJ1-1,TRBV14,CASSQVDRVFEAFF
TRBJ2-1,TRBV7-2,CASSLAVAGGLAEQFF
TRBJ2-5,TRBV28,CASSLRQGGAQTQYF
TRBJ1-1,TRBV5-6,CASSLGWGGANTEAFF
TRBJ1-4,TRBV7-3,CASSLIFTGTSRFEKLFF
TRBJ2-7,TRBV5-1,CASSLGLREQYF
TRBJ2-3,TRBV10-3,CATDSGTGYGADTQYF
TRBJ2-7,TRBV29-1,CSVGRDRGNEQYF
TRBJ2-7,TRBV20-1,CSAPWTGSYEQYF
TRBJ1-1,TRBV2,CASSEAGQRTEAFF
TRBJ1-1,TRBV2,CASQDGGSTEAFF
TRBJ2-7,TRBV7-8,CASSSLAGFMGSYEQYF
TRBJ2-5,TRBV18,CASSPSDPRETQYF